Following are 29 T cell receptor beta chains from one sample sequenced in a study of blood T cell repertoires in COVID-19. Clones were sequenced by immunoSEQ multiplex PCR, and TCRdb holds only the in-frame ones, with some missing. This repertoire shows around 420,000 clones, around 90% found once; its top ten account for around 2.1%. The sample comprised PBMCs or T cells enriched from blood (not recorded which). These receptors were collected from a woman in her thirties or forties with acute COVID-19.

The gene calls are TRBV12-5 and TRBJ1-5, with 7 nucleotides matching TRBD1. V lost 6 bases, J lost 3 bases, and 5 bases stayed unmatched. This CDR3 has 14 residues. Looked up from germline, CDR1 is LGHNT and CDR2 is FRNRAP. CDR3 coding DNA: TGTGCTAGTGGCTCGACAGGGAACAATCAGCCCCAGCATTTT. The encoded protein is CASGSTGNNQPQHF.

This clone came up a few times. V is TRBV18 and J is TRBJ1-5; 9 bases match TRBD1. CDR3 size: 14 residues. The germline V gene has CDR1 KGHSH and CDR2 LQKENI. Unmatched junction bases numbered 3, after V lost 3 bases and J lost 6 bases. The CDR3 protein is CASSPTGGSQPQHF. The CDR3 nucleotides read TGTGCCAGCTCACCGACAGGGGGGAGTCAGCCCCAGCATTTT.

The genes are TRBV27 and TRBJ2-3; 8 bases are shared with TRBD2. Germline V gene sequence: CDR1 MNHEY, CDR2 SMNVEV (reference sequence). Germline trimming cut 4 bases from V and 1 base from J; bases unmatched to any gene: 7. CDR3 length: 16 residues. In nucleotides, the CDR3 is TGTGCCAGCAGTTCCCTCTCGCGGGGGGGCACAGATACGCAGTATTTT. Its translation: CASSSLSRGGTDTQYF.

The chain employs TRBV6-5 and TRBJ2-1; TRBD2 agrees at 7 bases. The CDR3 loop spans 15 amino acids. Germline CDR1 and CDR2: MNHEY and SVGAGI. Losses at the gene ends were 6 bases for V and 0 bases for J; bases not matched to a gene: 5. The CDR3 coding sequence is TGTGCCAGCAGCCCGGGGGGACCCTCCTACAATGAGCAGTTCTTC. Translated: CASSPGGPSYNEQFF.

The V and J genes are TRBV5-4 and TRBJ2-5; possibly TRBD1 for D (6 bases). Germline CDR1 and CDR2: SGHNT and YYREEE (reference sequence). The CDR3 extends over 15 amino acids. V was pared by 7 bases and J by 5 bases, with 21 bases between. The CDR3 sequence: CASHRVGGRRETQYF. The CDR3 nucleotides read TGTGCCAGCCACAGAGTTGGGGGCCGAAGGGAGACCCAGTACTTC. Full variable domain (rest looked up from reference TRBV5-4 and TRBJ2-5): ETGVTQSPTHLIKTRGQQVTLRCSSQSGHNTVSWYQQALGQGPQFIFQYYREEENGRGNFPPRFSGLQFPNYSSELNVNALELDDSALYLCASHRVGGRRETQYFGPGTRLLVL.

The gene calls are TRBV24-1 and TRBJ1-5, with 8 bases aligning to TRBD1. V shed 0 bases, J shed 7 bases, and the junction held 10 bases outside the gene matches. Germline lookup yields CDR1 KGHDR and CDR2 SFDVKD. This CDR3 comprises 17 residues. CDR3 DNA: TGTGCCACCAGTGATTTGGGAAGGACAGGGAGGCGCCAGCCCCAGCATTTT. Translation: CATSDLGRTGRRQPQHF.

This chain links TRBV7-2 with TRBJ2-7, with D maybe TRBD1 (6 bases). The germline V gene encodes CDR1 SGHTA and CDR2 FQGNSA. This CDR3 is built from 14 residues. V was clipped by 3 bases and J by 5 bases, with 14 bases between them. Here the CDR3 reads CASSLGSGVNEQYF. CDR3 coding DNA: TGTGCCAGCAGCTTGGGGTCAGGGGTTAACGAGCAGTACTTC. Together with reference TRBV7-2 and TRBJ2-7, the CDR3 gives the full variable domain: GAGVSQSPSNKVTEKGKDVELRCDPISGHTALYWYRQSLGQGLEFLIYFQGNSAPDKSGLPSDRFSAERTGGSVSTLTIQRTQQEDSAVYLCASSLGSGVNEQYFGPGTRLTVT.

A single count supports this clone. The chain couples TRBV27 to TRBJ2-5, with 8 bases lining up with TRBD2. The CDR3 runs 16 residues. CDR1 is MNHEY, CDR2 SMNVEV, per germline (reference sequence). J lost 3 bases, V lost 6 bases, and 12 bases had no gene match. Here the CDR3 reads CASRTCRGLAEETQYF. CDR3 DNA sequence: TGTGCCAGCAGAACATGCCGTGGACTAGCTGAAGAGACCCAGTACTTC.

The rearrangement links TRBV30 to TRBJ2-7; possibly TRBD1 for D (6 bases). The germline V and J ends were trimmed by 2 bases and 2 bases, with 10 bases remaining between them. The CDR3 extends over 13 amino acids. CDR1 GTSNPN and CDR2 SVGIG come from the germline V gene (reference sequence). DNA for the CDR3: TGTGCCTGGAGTCCCGGGACAACCTACGAGCAGTACTTC. Its translation: CAWSPGTTYEQYF.

This chain uses TRBV6-5 with TRBJ1-2; D unresolved. The CDR3 runs 13 residues. Germline CDR1 is MNHEY and CDR2 is SVGAGI. Trimming left V 6 bases short and J 6 bases short, with 14 bases between. CDR3 DNA: TGTGCCAGCAGCTCAGGTCCCTGGGATGGCTACACCTTC. It specifies CASSSGPWDGYTF.

This chain uses TRBV7-9 with TRBJ1-2; 8 bases align to TRBD1. The V and J ends lost 4 bases and 7 bases, in that order; junction bases with no gene match: 8. The CDR3 contains 14 residues. Per the germline V gene, CDR1 is SEHNR and CDR2 is FQNEAQ (reference sequence). CDR3 nucleotide sequence: TGTGCCAGCAGCTCCCCGGACAGGGTAGCTGGCTACACCTTC. Amino acids: CASSSPDRVAGYTF.

This clone was observed a single time. The chain joins TRBV13 to TRBJ1-1, with D possibly TRBD1 on 6 matching bases. Germline-derived CDR1 and CDR2 are PRHDT and FYEKMQ (reference sequence). The CDR3 has 16 amino acids. The V and J ends lost 4 bases and 6 bases respectively, with 21 bases between them. CDR3 region: CASSSQQGWGWAEAFF. In DNA form, the CDR3 reads TGTGCCAGCAGCTCTCAACAGGGATGGGGCTGGGCTGAAGCTTTCTTT.

This rearrangement joins TRBV5-1 to TRBJ1-1; possibly TRBD1 for D (6 bases). This CDR3 has 13 residues. Germline V gene lookup returns CDR1 SGHRS and CDR2 YFSETQ. V lost 2 bases to trimming and J lost 4 bases, with 9 bases between them. CDR3 region: CASSLTGFTEAFF. The CDR3 coding sequence is TGCGCCAGCAGCTTAACAGGGTTCACTGAAGCTTTCTTT.

The V call is TRBV7-2, the J call TRBJ1-1, with unresolved D. The CDR3 length is 17 residues. Germline V gene lookup returns CDR1 SGHTA and CDR2 FQGNSA. V dropped 3 bases and J dropped 4 bases, with 21 bases sitting between them. In DNA, the CDR3 is TGTGCCAGCAGCTTTTCCTCCACAGAGGGTGTTCTCACTGAAGCTTTCTTT. This translates into CASSFSSTEGVLTEAFF.

V usage is TRBV5-5 and J usage is TRBJ2-5; D is unresolved. CDR1 SGHKS and CDR2 YYEKEE come from the germline V gene (reference sequence). CDR3 size: 14 residues. V lost 1 base and J lost 3, with 10 bases in between. CDR3 protein: CASSLMSAEETQYF. The DNA for the CDR3 is TGTGCCAGCAGCTTGATGAGCGCCGAAGAGACCCAGTACTTC. The full variable domain, with the rest looked up from reference TRBV5-5 and TRBJ2-5, is DAGVTQSPTHLIKTRGQQVTLRCSPISGHKSVSWYQQVLGQGPQFIFQYYEKEERGRGNFPDRFSARQFPNYSSELNVNALLLGDSALYLCASSLMSAEETQYFGPGTRLLVL.

The V and J genes are TRBV10-3 and TRBJ2-3, with 11 bases lining up with TRBD1. This CDR3 spans 19 amino acids. J lost 1 base, V lost 7 bases, and 16 bases had no gene match. From germline, CDR1 is ENHRY and CDR2 SYGVKD. The CDR3 loop is CAIKKHRDRGSIGTDTQYF. CDR3 nucleotides: TGTGCCATCAAGAAACACCGGGACAGGGGGTCGATTGGCACAGATACGCAGTATTTT.

This rearrangement joins TRBV3-1 (or the pseudogene TRBV3-2) to TRBJ2-3; the match to TRBD2 covers 9 bases. There are 15 residues in the CDR3. The ends lost 2 bases at V and 6 bases at J; junction bases unmatched: 6. The germline CDR1 and CDR2 sequences are LGHDT and YNNKEL (reference sequence). The DNA for the CDR3 is TGTGCCAGCAGCCAATTGTCTAGCGGGGCGGATACGCAGTATTTT. Translated, it gives CASSQLSSGADTQYF.

V and J are TRBV11-2 and TRBJ2-7; 11 bases agree with TRBD2. V was pared by 5 bases and J by 4 bases, with 10 bases of the junction left unmatched. This CDR3 is built from 16 residues. Germline CDR1 SGHAT, CDR2 FQNNGV. The CDR3 here is CASSQMGLAAKYEQYF. For the CDR3, the DNA is TGTGCCAGCAGCCAAATGGGACTAGCGGCTAAATACGAGCAGTACTTC. The full variable domain, rest sourced from reference TRBV11-2 and TRBJ2-7, is EAGVAQSPRYKIIEKRQSVAFWCNPISGHATLYWYQQILGQGPKLLIQFQNNGVVDDSQLPKDRFSAERLKGVDSTLKIQPAKLEDSAVYLCASSQMGLAAKYEQYFGPGTRLTVT.

The chain recombines TRBV29-1 with TRBJ1-2, with 8 positions matching TRBD1. Germline CDR1 reads SQVTM; CDR2 reads ANQGSEA. After removal of 7 bases from V and 4 bases from J, the junction contained 5 bases not matched to a gene. This CDR3 spans 12 amino acids. The CDR3 loop is CSAEQGGYGYTF. The CDR3 bases are TGCAGCGCAGAACAGGGGGGCTATGGCTACACCTTC.

The DNA of the CDR3 is TGCGCCAGCAGCTTGCCCGGGAGCTCCTACGAGCAGTACTTC. Protein sequence: CASSLPGSSYEQYF. The V gene is TRBV5-1, the J gene TRBJ2-7; tentatively, D is TRBD2 (6 bases). The CDR3 has 14 amino acids. CDR1 and CDR2 from the germline V gene are SGHRS and YFSETQ. Trimming removed 1 base from V and 0 bases from J, with 8 bases in between.

This clone turned up a few times. The chain uses TRBV6-5 and TRBJ1-6; 7 bases agree with TRBD1. V lost 6 bases, J lost 9 bases, and 11 bases stayed unmatched. CDR3 length equals 15 residues. Germline V gene lookup returns CDR1 MNHEY and CDR2 SVGAGI. Here the CDR3 reads CASRPGNRGSSPLHF. The CDR3 region has the DNA TGTGCCAGCAGGCCCGGTAACAGGGGTAGTTCACCCCTCCACTTT.

This chain's CDR3 is CASSESRFYEQYF. The DNA for the CDR3 is TGTGCCAGCAGTGAAAGCCGGTTCTACGAGCAGTACTTC. V gene TRBV2 combines with J gene TRBJ2-7; D gene ambiguous. V was pared by 2 bases and J by 3 bases, with 8 bases between. The CDR3 length is 13 residues. Looked up from germline, CDR1 is SNHLY and CDR2 is FYNNEI.

Comments on this clone: The identical CDR3 is also encoded by other nucleotide sequences in the sample. The chain has TRBV19 and TRBJ2-1; no firm D call. The CDR3 is 14 amino acids. The germline V gene encodes CDR1 LNHDA and CDR2 SQIVND (reference sequence). Trimming left V 1 base short and J 0 bases short, with 4 bases between. In DNA, the CDR3 is TGTGCCAGTAGTATAGGGAGCTCCTACAATGAGCAGTTCTTC. Its protein is CASSIGSSYNEQFF. Drawing the rest from reference TRBV19 and TRBJ2-1, the complete variable domain is DGGITQSPKYLFRKEGQNVTLSCEQNLNHDAMYWYRQDPGQGLRLIYYSQIVNDFQKGDIAEGYSVSREKKESFPLTVTSAQKNPTAFYLCASSIGSSYNEQFFGPGTRLTVL.

CDR3 in DNA: TGTGCCAGCATAGTCGTTCGCGGGGGGGCCTACGAGCAGTACTTC. It is translated as CASIVVRGGAYEQYF. The chain combines TRBV6-5 with TRBJ2-7; 9 nucleotides align to TRBD2. The V segment lost 7 bases and the J segment 2 bases; nucleotides outside the gene matches: 9. Germline CDR1 reads MNHEY; CDR2 reads SVGAGI. The CDR3 loop spans 15 amino acids.

The rearrangement joins TRBV18 to TRBJ2-1, with a weak D call TRBD2 (5 bases). The germline V gene has CDR1 KGHSH and CDR2 LQKENI. V lost 0 bases and J lost 10, with 31 bases in between. The CDR3 contains 20 residues. CDR3 in DNA: TGTGCCAGCTCACCACCCCTGAACTCGAGCGGCTGGAGTTCACAGTACGAGCAGTTCTTC. It specifies CASSPPLNSSGWSSQYEQFF.

V gene TRBV18 combines with J gene TRBJ2-7, with 11 positions matching TRBD1. The CDR3 is 16 residues long. CDR1 and CDR2 (germline): KGHSH, LQKENI. J lost 5 bases, V lost 3 bases, and 9 bases had no gene match. The CDR3, as DNA: TGTGCCAGCTCACCGGCGGACAGGGGGCTAATCGACGAGCAGTACTTC. It yields the protein CASSPADRGLIDEQYF.

The CDR3 reads CASSPDSSSYNEQFF. In DNA form, the CDR3 reads TGTGCCAGCAGCCCCGACTCCTCTTCCTACAATGAGCAGTTCTTC. The chain is built from TRBV9 and TRBJ2-1; no clear D. V was cut by 4 bases and J by 1 base, with 12 bases left in between. There are 15 residues in the CDR3. The germline CDR1 and CDR2 sequences are SGDLS and YYNGEE.

This clone has only a few counts. The chain's CDR3 is CASSAGTGLREKLFF. As DNA, the CDR3 is TGTGCCAGCAGCGCCGGGACAGGGCTACGAGAAAAACTGTTTTTT. This chain uses TRBV9 with TRBJ1-4; TRBD1 aligns across 9 bases. Germline V lookup: CDR1 SGDLS, CDR2 YYNGEE. V lost 3 bases to trimming and J lost 8 bases; unmatched junction nucleotides: 8. The CDR3 loop spans 15 amino acids.

This chain links TRBV5-4 with TRBJ2-5; tentatively, D is TRBD1 (6 bases). The germline V gene has CDR1 SGHNT and CDR2 YYREEE (reference sequence). V was clipped by 3 bases and J by 7 bases, with 16 bases between them. The CDR3 is 14 residues long. As DNA, the CDR3 is TGTGCCAGCAGCTCTGGACAGCCCCGAGGGACCCAGTACTTC. Its translation is CASSSGQPRGTQYF.